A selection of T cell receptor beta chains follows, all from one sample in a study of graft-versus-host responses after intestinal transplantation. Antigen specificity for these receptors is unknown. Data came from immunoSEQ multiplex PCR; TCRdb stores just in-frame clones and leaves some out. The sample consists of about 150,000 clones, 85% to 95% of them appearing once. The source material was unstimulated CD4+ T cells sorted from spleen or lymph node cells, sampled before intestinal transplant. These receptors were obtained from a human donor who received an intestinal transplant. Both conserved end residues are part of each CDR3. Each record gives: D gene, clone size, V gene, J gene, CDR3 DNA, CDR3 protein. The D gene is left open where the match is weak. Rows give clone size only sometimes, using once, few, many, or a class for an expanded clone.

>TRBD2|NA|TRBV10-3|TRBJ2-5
TGTGCCATCAGTGAGTCGTTAGCGGGAGGAGAGACCCAGTACTTC
CAISESLAGGETQYF
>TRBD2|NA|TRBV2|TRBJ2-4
TGTGCCAGCAGCTATGAGACTAGCGGGGTTAGTAATCAGTACTTC
CASSYETSGVSNQYF
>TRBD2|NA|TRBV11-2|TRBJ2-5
TGTGCCAGCAGCTTGCTCGGGAGGGCCGGGGAGACCCAGTACTTC
CASSLLGRAGETQYF
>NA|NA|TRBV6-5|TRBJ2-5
TGTGCCAGCAGAAGGGAGACCCAGTACTTC
CASRRETQYF
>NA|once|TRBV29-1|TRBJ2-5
TGCAGCGTAGCCCTAGGACAAATTGGAGAGACCCAGTACTTC
CSVALGQIGETQYF
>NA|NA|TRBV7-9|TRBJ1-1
TGTGCCAGCACCCGCACAGGGAACACTGAAGCTTTCTTT
CASTRTGNTEAFF
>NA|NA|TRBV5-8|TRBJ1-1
TGTGCCAGCAGCATCAGGGTTGAGGCTTTCTTT
CASSIRVEAFF
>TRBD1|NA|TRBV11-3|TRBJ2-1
TGTGCCAGCAGCAACCGGGACAGGGGGCGGGATGAGCAGTTCTTC
CASSNRDRGRDEQFF
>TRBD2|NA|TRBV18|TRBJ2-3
TGTGCCAGCTCAGGGACTAGCAGCACAGATACGCAGTATTTT
CASSGTSSTDTQYF
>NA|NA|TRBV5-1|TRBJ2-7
TGCGCCAGCAGCTTGGCCAGGGAATCCTACGAGCAGTACTTC
CASSLARESYEQYF